Shown below are 25 T cell receptor beta chains from a single sample sequenced in a study of Graves' ophthalmopathy and Graves' hyperthyroidism (dated by TCRdb to 2017 to 2018). The data were produced on an Illumina HiSeq 2000. For repertoire sequencing, TCR beta CDR3 regions were amplified from RNA transcripts. HTBI primers and the Qiagen OneStep RT-PCR kit were used in a first-round RT-PCR, which was followed by a second-round multiplex PCR, size selection and purification. TCRdb handled the public reads itself, with Q25 trimming in fastp and clone calling in MiXCR, and kept productive beta chains. Every CDR3 protein is listed once, alongside the most common genes and DNA of its rows. Present in this sample are 680,000 or so distinct CDR3 sequences, about 20% of which were seen just once. Of the sample, roughly 7.4% falls within the top ten clones. Sequencing was done on a sample of peripheral blood. These receptors originate from a woman aged 18-29 years with stable Graves' hyperthyroidism. Some clones in this sample may be carry-over from other donors' samples. Donor details come from another sample of the same person, matched by shared clones.

This clonotype appeared a few times. V usage is TRBV6-1 and J usage is TRBJ1-5, with D possibly matching TRBD1 (6 bases). In germline, CDR1 is MNHNS, CDR2 SASEGT. This CDR3 has 16 amino acids. V lost 9 bases and J 0 bases, leaving 18 bases between the germline ends. CDR3 region: CASNPGQPYSNQPQHF. The CDR3 nucleotides are TGTGCCAGTAATCCGGGACAACCATATAGCAATCAGCCCCAGCATTTT.

This clonotype has a handful of counts. The V call is TRBV24-1, the J call TRBJ2-3; maybe TRBD2 (5 bases). The CDR3 sequence is 13 residues long. The V gene's germline CDR1 is KGHDR and CDR2 SFDVKD. Trimming removed 8 bases from V and 1 base from J, with 9 bases in between. Here the CDR3 DNA reads TGTGCCACCAAGGGAGCGGGCACAGATACGCAGTATTTT. Translated, it gives CATKGAGTDTQYF.

This clonotype was seen many times. The chain employs TRBV5-6 and TRBJ2-5; D gene uncertain. CDR3 size: 15 residues. Trimming pared 4 bases from V and 2 bases from J, leaving 15 bases between. Germline V gene lookup returns CDR1 SGHDT and CDR2 YYEEEE. Here the CDR3 reads CASSLGPSRQETQYF. In nucleotides, the CDR3 is TGTGCCAGCAGCCTCGGACCGTCCCGACAAGAGACCCAGTACTTC.

The chain couples TRBV14 to TRBJ2-7; 9 positions agree with TRBD1. Germline V gives CDR1 SGHDN, CDR2 FVKESK. This CDR3 has 15 amino acids. The V and J ends lost 1 base and 3 bases, in that order; junction bases with no gene match: 4. The CDR3, as DNA: TGTGCCAGCAGCCAAGGCACGGGACAGGGCTACGAGCAGTACTTC. Protein: CASSQGTGQGYEQYF.

Ten or more counts support this clonotype. This chain joins TRBV13 and TRBJ2-7, with TRBD1 matching over 7 bases. V was clipped by 4 bases and J by 3 bases; unmatched bases: 9. The CDR3 is made up of 15 amino acids. Germline loops: CDR1 PRHDT, CDR2 FYEKMQ (reference sequence). In nucleotides, the CDR3 is TGTGCCAGCAGCTATAGTGGGACAGCCTTCTACGAGCAGTACTTC. Its protein is CASSYSGTAFYEQYF.

This clonotype has only a few counts. V and J are TRBV14 and TRBJ1-2; 9 bases map to TRBD1. V lost 0 bases to trimming and J lost 3 bases; unmatched junction nucleotides: 5. Germline lookup yields CDR1 SGHDN and CDR2 FVKESK. This CDR3 is built from 16 residues. This CDR3 is CASSQEGTGRDYGYTF. DNA of the CDR3: TGTGCCAGCAGCCAAGAGGGGACAGGGAGGGACTATGGCTACACCTTC.

The table lists this clonotype with many counts. J is TRBJ2-7 and V is TRBV20-1; the D is unclear. CDR1 and CDR2 from the germline V gene are DFQATT and SNEGSKA (reference sequence). V dropped 3 bases and J dropped 3 bases, with 12 bases sitting between them. The CDR3 totals 13 residues. The CDR3 loop reads CSASTPAGYEQYF. The CDR3 DNA reads TGCAGTGCTAGTACTCCGGCCGGCTACGAGCAGTACTTC.

V gene TRBV30 combines with J gene TRBJ1-2; possible D gene TRBD1, 5 bases. CDR1 is GTSNPN and CDR2 is SVGIG in the germline V gene (reference sequence). This CDR3 is 15 amino acids long. Trimming took off 0 bases at V and 6 bases at J, with 17 bases between the two ends. CDR3 sequence (DNA): TGTGCCTGGAGTGTAAATGTTGGGACTGAGCATGGCTACACCTTC. This translates into CAWSVNVGTEHGYTF.

This clonotype has a count of ten or more. The chain couples TRBV28 to TRBJ2-4, with TRBD1 matching 7 bases. J lost 7 bases, V lost 6 bases, and 9 bases had no gene match. Germline V lookup: CDR1 MDHEN, CDR2 SYDVKM. The CDR3 length is 14 residues. CDR3 protein: CASSPNRGWNIQYF. CDR3 coding DNA: TGTGCCAGCAGCCCTAACAGGGGTTGGAACATTCAGTACTTC. The whole variable domain, remainder taken from reference TRBV28 and TRBJ2-4, is DVKVTQSSRYLVKRTGEKVFLECVQDMDHENMFWYRQDPGLGLRLIYFSYDVKMKEKGDIPEGYSVSREKKERFSLILESASTNQTSMYLCASSPNRGWNIQYFGAGTRLSVL.

This clonotype was picked up many times. Given a much more abundant clone one base away, this may be a read error. In this CDR3 the conserved last residue, phenylalanine or tryptophan, is missing, so a read error is likely. The chain has TRBV28 and TRBJ1-5; D unclear. Germline values: CDR1 MDHEN, CDR2 SYDVKM. Deletions cut 2 bases from V and 6 bases from J, with 11 bases between. This CDR3 has 14 amino acids. The CDR3 protein is CASSLRDPFQPQHL. The DNA of the CDR3 is TGTGCCAGCAGTTTAAGAGACCCGTTTCAGCCCCAGCATCTT.

This rearrangement joins TRBV7-3 to TRBJ2-2; D gene ambiguous. V shed 2 bases and J shed 7 bases, with 8 bases lying between them. This CDR3 spans 13 amino acids. Looked up from germline, CDR1 is SGHTA and CDR2 is FQGTGA. In nucleotides, the CDR3 is TGTGCCAGCAGCTTAGAGGCCGACGGGGAGCTGTTTTTT. It yields the protein CASSLEADGELFF.

This clonotype was detected many times. V is TRBV15 and J is TRBJ1-1, with D perhaps TRBD1 (5 bases). This CDR3 comprises 13 residues. In germline, CDR1 is LNHNV, CDR2 YYDKDF (reference sequence). V lost 5 bases and J 7 bases, leaving 14 bases between the germline ends. This chain's CDR3 is CATSSGRMNEAFF. The CDR3 DNA follows: TGTGCCACCAGCTCGGGACGGATGAATGAAGCTTTCTTT. Drawing the rest from reference TRBV15 and TRBJ1-1, the complete variable domain is DAMVIQNPRYQVTQFGKPVTLSCSQTLNHNVMYWYQQKSSQAPKLLFHYYDKDFNNEADTPDNFQSRRPNTSFCFLDIRSPGLGDTAMYLCATSSGRMNEAFFGQGTRLTVV.

This clonotype came up many times. This clone may be a read error of a much larger clone one base away. V gene TRBV12-3 or TRBV12-4 combines with J gene TRBJ2-4; TRBD1 matches at 9 bases. The length of the CDR3 is 14 residues. CDR3: CTSRTGTGRDIQYF. The CDR3 region has the DNA TGTACCAGCAGGACCGGGACAGGGCGAGACATTCAGTACTTC.

There are many counts of this clonotype. The rearrangement links TRBV11-2 to TRBJ2-5; no definite D call. The CDR3 runs to 16 residues. Germline-derived CDR1 and CDR2 are SGHAT and FQNNGV. Trimming removed 0 bases at V and 4 bases at J, with 15 bases between. In DNA, the CDR3 is TGTGCCAGCAGCTTAGACCCCTTTTCTGGACGAGAGACCCAGTACTTC. Translated, it gives CASSLDPFSGRETQYF.

CDR3 residues: CAISESPGRGLMRFCEQYF. DNA for the CDR3: TGTGCCATCAGTGAGTCACCCGGCAGGGGGCTAATGAGATTTTGCGAGCAGTACTTC. The chain recombines TRBV10-3 with TRBJ2-7; 8 bases are a match to TRBD1. Germline CDR1 ENHRY, CDR2 SYGVKD. The CDR3 is 19 amino acids. Germline trimming cut 0 bases from V and 6 bases from J; bases unmatched to any gene: 19.

The CDR3 coding sequence is TGTGCCAGTACGTCCCCATGGAGCAATCAGCCCCAGCATTTT. It specifies CASTSPWSNQPQHF. The chain combines TRBV19 with TRBJ1-5; the D is unclear. The V end was cut by 7 bases, the J end by 1 base, with 11 bases between. Germline CDR1 LNHDA, CDR2 SQIVND (reference sequence). The CDR3 contains 14 residues.

In its sample, this clonotype was seen many times. V usage is TRBV6-5 and J usage is TRBJ2-2; D is unclear. This CDR3 has 16 residues. The V end was cut by 0 bases, the J end by 3 bases, with 11 bases between. Germline values: CDR1 MNHEY, CDR2 SVGAGI. In DNA, the CDR3 is TGTGCCAGCAGTTACTCAGGGCAGTCCGACACCGGGGAGCTGTTTTTT. Its translation: CASSYSGQSDTGELFF.

The chain combines TRBV11-2 with TRBJ1-1; D is undetermined. CDR3 length: 14 residues. Trimming removed 4 bases at V and 2 bases at J, with 11 bases between. Germline CDR1 and CDR2: SGHAT and FQNNGV. CDR3 sequence (DNA): TGTGCCAGCAGCTGGGTTGAGGGAAACACTGAAGCTTTCTTT. The encoded protein is CASSWVEGNTEAFF.

This clonotype was seen more than once but under ten times. This chain links TRBV7-2 with TRBJ1-1, with D tentatively TRBD1 (5 bases). The CDR3 totals 15 residues. CDR1 is SGHTA and CDR2 is FQGNSA in the germline V gene. Trimming removed 5 bases at V and 3 bases at J, with 16 bases between. Written as DNA, the CDR3 is TGTGCCAGCAGCGTTTTTCAGGGCGGTGACACTGAAGCTTTCTTT. It encodes CASSVFQGGDTEAFF.

This clonotype was seen at least ten times. The chain joins TRBV13 to TRBJ1-1; 7 bases fit TRBD1. The CDR3 has 16 residues. In germline, CDR1 is PRHDT, CDR2 FYEKMQ (reference sequence). The J segment lost 6 bases and the V segment lost 2 bases, leaving 12 bases of the junction unmatched. The CDR3 region has the DNA TGTGCCAGCAGCTTAACCCCGTCGACAGGGATTTCTGAAGCTTTCTTT. Translating it yields CASSLTPSTGISEAFF.

This clonotype was seen many times. This rearrangement joins TRBV7-2 to TRBJ1-1; D is undetermined. Germline lookup yields CDR1 SGHTA and CDR2 FQGNSA. The ends were cut back, 2 bases at V and 10 bases at J, with 14 bases in the middle. The CDR3 has 13 residues. For the CDR3, the DNA is TGTGCCAGCAGCTTACCCTTACCACTTGGAGCTTTCTTT. Translating gives CASSLPLPLGAFF.

In this sample, this clonotype turned up a few times. The CDR3 sequence is CASSPPSDRGQNSPLHF. The CDR3 DNA is TGTGCCAGCAGTCCACCCTCGGACAGGGGGCAGAATTCACCCCTCCACTTT. The genes are TRBV28 and TRBJ1-6; 11 bases map to TRBD1. The V segment lost 5 bases and the J segment 7 bases; nucleotides outside the gene matches: 10. The germline V gene has CDR1 MDHEN and CDR2 SYDVKM. This CDR3 region has 17 residues.

The table lists this clonotype with many counts. The chain uses TRBV27 and TRBJ1-6; a possible D gene is TRBD1 (5 bases). Germline-derived CDR1 and CDR2 are MNHEY and SMNVEV (reference sequence). The CDR3 extends over 14 amino acids. V lost 0 bases and J 9 bases, leaving 9 bases between the germline ends. CDR3 DNA sequence: TGTGCCAGCAGTTTATCGGGGCTGGTTTCACCCCTCCACTTT. This translates into CASSLSGLVSPLHF.

This clonotype has a count of ten or more. The chain combines TRBV20-1 with TRBJ2-7; 10 nucleotides align to TRBD2. The V segment lost 0 bases and the J segment 4 bases; nucleotides outside the gene matches: 9. The CDR3 extends over 16 amino acids. Germline V lookup: CDR1 DFQATT, CDR2 SNEGSKA (reference sequence). The CDR3 sequence: CSARDLERGGLYEQYF. The CDR3 bases are TGCAGTGCTAGAGATCTTGAGCGGGGGGGGCTTTACGAGCAGTACTTC.

This clonotype was recorded many times. The chain couples TRBV12-3 or TRBV12-4 to TRBJ1-1; D ambiguous. Trimming took 2 bases from V and 7 from J, leaving 11 bases between them. The CDR3 length is 13 residues. The CDR3 here is CASSLKASGEAFF. CDR3 bases: TGTGCCAGCAGTTTAAAGGCCTCGGGTGAAGCTTTCTTT.